The 17 T cell receptor beta chains presented below share a single source sample, sequenced in a study of OX40 agonist ivuxolimab in advanced cancers. Clones were sequenced by immunoSEQ multiplex PCR, and TCRdb holds only the in-frame ones, with some missing. The repertoire holds tens of thousands of clones, more than 85% seen once, with 31% in the top ten. This specimen consisted of CD4+ or CD8+ T cells sorted from blood, obtained in a trial of the OX40 agonist ivuxolimab. Receptor source: an adult with an advanced solid tumor such as melanoma, head and neck, liver or kidney cancer.

This sequence joins TRBV19 and TRBJ1-2, with 8 nucleotides matching TRBD1. The CDR3 consists of 13 residues. Germline V gene data show CDR1 as LNHDA and CDR2 as SQIVND (reference sequence). V lost 4 bases, J lost 6 bases, and 4 bases stayed unmatched. As DNA, the CDR3 is TGTGCCAGTAGTACCCAGGGGGCTCATGGCTACACCTTC. This codes for CASSTQGAHGYTF. The whole variable domain, filled in from reference TRBV19 and TRBJ1-2, reads DGGITQSPKYLFRKEGQNVTLSCEQNLNHDAMYWYRQDPGQGLRLIYYSQIVNDFQKGDIAEGYSVSREKKESFPLTVTSAQKNPTAFYLCASSTQGAHGYTFGSGTRLTVV.

The sample holds one count of this clone. This chain uses TRBV5-6 with TRBJ2-7; D unclear. This CDR3 comprises 15 residues. V lost 4 bases and J 2 bases, leaving 16 bases between the germline ends. CDR1 SGHDT and CDR2 YYEEEE come from the germline V gene. The CDR3 region is CASSPGPGSAYEQYF. CDR3 coding DNA: TGTGCCAGCAGCCCCGGCCCAGGTTCGGCCTACGAGCAGTACTTC. Variable domain in full (rest from reference TRBV5-6 and TRBJ2-7): DAGVTQSPTHLIKTRGQQVTLRCSPKSGHDTVSWYQQALGQGPQFIFQYYEEEERQRGNFPDRFSGHQFPNYSSELNVNALLLGDSALYLCASSPGPGSAYEQYFGPGTRLTVT.

The chain joins TRBV7-8 to TRBJ2-2; D call uncertain. The V and J ends lost 1 base and 4 bases respectively, with 4 bases between them. Germline V gene sequence: CDR1 SGHVS, CDR2 FQNEAQ. CDR3 length equals 13 residues. The CDR3 DNA reads as TGTGCCAGCAGCTTAGTCACCACCGGGGAGCTGTTTTTT. Translation gives CASSLVTTGELFF.

The chain uses TRBV19 and TRBJ2-7; 14 nucleotides match TRBD2. This CDR3 is built from 16 residues. Germline V gene sequence: CDR1 LNHDA, CDR2 SQIVND (reference sequence). The V gene end was trimmed by 5 bases and the J gene end by 2 bases; junction bases not matched to a gene: 5. The DNA of the CDR3 is TGTGCCAGTAGTCCCGGACTAGCGGGAGGACCCTACGAGCAGTACTTC. This encodes CASSPGLAGGPYEQYF.

This clone was seen a single time. The V and J genes are TRBV29-1 and TRBJ2-3, with D possibly TRBD2 on 5 matching bases. V was shortened by 6 bases and J by 1 base, with 14 bases between the two germline ends. CDR3 length: 14 residues. From germline, CDR1 is SQVTM and CDR2 ANQGSEA. CDR3 loop: CSVELVGGTDTQYF. Here the CDR3 DNA reads TGCAGCGTAGAACTAGTGGGTGGCACAGATACGCAGTATTTT.

The table lists this clone with a count of one. The J gene is TRBJ2-5, the V gene TRBV4-1; D remains unclear. This CDR3 spans 13 amino acids. From germline, CDR1 is MGHRA and CDR2 YSYEKL. The ends were cut back, 1 base at V and 4 bases at J, with 7 bases in the middle. DNA of the CDR3: TGCGCCAGCAGCCAAGCCTCTGGAGAGACCCAGTACTTC. This codes for CASSQASGETQYF.

The chain links TRBV7-9 to TRBJ1-4, with D possibly TRBD1 on 5 matching bases. The CDR3 length is 14 residues. The V gene lost 5 bases and the J gene lost 4 bases, with 11 bases spanning the gap. Germline V gene data show CDR1 as SEHNR and CDR2 as FQNEAQ (reference sequence). This chain's CDR3 is CASSIDRNNEKLFF. CDR3 DNA: TGTGCCAGCAGCATAGACAGAAATAATGAAAAACTGTTTTTT.

The rearrangement links TRBV2 to TRBJ2-2; the match to TRBD2 covers 12 bases. The V segment lost 5 bases and the J segment 7 bases; nucleotides outside the gene matches: 5. CDR1 is SNHLY, CDR2 FYNNEI, per germline. The CDR3 has 15 residues. This CDR3 is CASSLRLAGDGELFF. The CDR3 DNA reads as TGTGCCAGCAGTCTTCGACTAGCGGGGGACGGGGAGCTGTTTTTT.

V and J are TRBV13 and TRBJ2-7; perhaps D is TRBD1 or TRBD2 (5 bases each). The germline V gene encodes CDR1 PRHDT and CDR2 FYEKMQ (reference sequence). The CDR3 contains 15 residues. V was clipped by 6 bases and J by 3 bases, with 18 bases between them. CDR3 amino acids: CASSLFRDGFYEQYF. The CDR3, as DNA: TGTGCCAGCAGTCTTTTCCGGGACGGGTTCTACGAGCAGTACTTC.

The chain couples TRBV6-5 to TRBJ2-7, with 7 bases aligning to TRBD1. Germline CDR1 is MNHEY and CDR2 is SVGAGI. This CDR3 is 16 amino acids long. V was clipped by 2 bases and J by 7 bases; unmatched bases: 14. The CDR3 DNA follows: TGTGCCAGCAGTTACAAGGCAGGGGGTATGTTGGGAGAGCAGTACTTC. Its protein is CASSYKAGGMLGEQYF.

This clone has more than one count but fewer than ten. The chain uses TRBV15 and TRBJ2-7; a weak D match, TRBD1 (5 bases). The germline V gene encodes CDR1 LNHNV and CDR2 YYDKDF (reference sequence). Trimming cost V 5 bases and J 2 bases, with 13 bases left between them. This CDR3 has 14 amino acids. The CDR3: CATSPVAGTYEQYF. The DNA of the CDR3 is TGTGCCACCAGCCCCGTGGCAGGGACCTACGAGCAGTACTTC.

This clone was counted a few times. V and J are TRBV5-1 and TRBJ2-2, with D uncertain. V lost 0 bases and J 0 bases, leaving 6 bases between the germline ends. In germline, CDR1 is SGHRS, CDR2 YFSETQ. CDR3 length: 15 residues. The CDR3 loop is CASSLAISNTGELFF. The DNA for the CDR3 is TGCGCCAGCAGCTTGGCAATTTCGAACACCGGGGAGCTGTTTTTT.

The chain combines TRBV2 with TRBJ2-7, with D possibly TRBD1 on 5 matching bases. V gave up 3 bases and J gave up 2 bases, with 14 bases separating them. CDR3 length: 15 residues. CDR1 and CDR2 (germline): SNHLY, FYNNEI. The DNA of the CDR3 is TGTGCCAGCAGTGATCGACAGCAAGTTGCCTACGAGCAGTACTTC. This sequence encodes CASSDRQQVAYEQYF.

The V call is TRBV5-8, the J call TRBJ1-1; the D gene is possibly TRBD1 (5 bases). Germline assignment: CDR1 SGHTS and CDR2 YDEGEE. This CDR3 has 12 residues. V shed 7 bases and J shed 6 bases, with 13 bases lying between them. The CDR3 region has the DNA TGTGCCAGCGAACCAGGGAGCGCTGAAGCTTTCTTT. Residues: CASEPGSAEAFF.

V and J are TRBV27 and TRBJ2-1, with TRBD2 matching over 10 bases. This CDR3 has 18 residues. V dropped 4 bases and J dropped 4; count of bases not matched to a gene: 13. The germline V gene encodes CDR1 MNHEY and CDR2 SMNVEV (reference sequence). The chain's CDR3 is CASSSQGISGRTYNEQFF. In DNA, the CDR3 is TGTGCCAGCAGTTCTCAGGGGATTAGCGGGAGGACTTACAATGAGCAGTTCTTC.

The sample holds one count of this clone. This chain uses TRBV2 with TRBJ2-4; D uncertain. Germline lookup yields CDR1 SNHLY and CDR2 FYNNEI. V gave up 4 bases and J gave up 6 bases, with 4 bases separating them. This CDR3 has 11 amino acids. The CDR3 sequence: CASSGSNIQYF. As DNA, the CDR3 is TGTGCCAGCAGTGGGTCAAACATTCAGTACTTC.

The chain combines TRBV19 with TRBJ1-4, with 8 bases fitting TRBD1. CDR1 is LNHDA and CDR2 is SQIVND in the germline V gene (reference sequence). This CDR3 is built from 12 residues. The J segment lost 13 bases and the V segment lost 9 bases, leaving 10 bases of the junction unmatched. CDR3 amino acids: CASGQGGVGLFF. CDR3 nucleotide sequence: TGTGCCAGCGGACAGGGCGGTGTCGGACTGTTTTTT.